This T cell receptor beta chain was sequenced in a study of identical twins. Study results and caveats: Conclusions relied on cross-sectional statistical analysis, not following the same donors.

As for this clonotype: The antigen remains unidentified.

Everyone who donated was a healthy Caucasian. Trimming at V came to 4 bases and at J to 3 bases, leaving 18 bases not matched to a gene. CDR3 length equals 22 residues. The germline V gene encodes CDR1 LGHNA and CDR2 YNFKEQ. TCRdb re-analysed the 5' RACE reads in MiXCR, keeping a single row per CDR3 protein. The sample has 1.5 million to 2 million distinct CDR3 sequences; under 35% are singletons. Sequenced input: cord blood. This TCR came from a newborn girl in good health. The J gene is TRBJ2-1, the V gene TRBV4-2; 16 nucleotides match TRBD2. For the CDR3, the DNA is TGTGCCAGCAGCCCAGGAACCGGACCGGGACTAGCGGGAGGGACCGACTACAATGAGCAGTTCTTC. Its protein is CASSPGTGPGLAGGTDYNEQFF.